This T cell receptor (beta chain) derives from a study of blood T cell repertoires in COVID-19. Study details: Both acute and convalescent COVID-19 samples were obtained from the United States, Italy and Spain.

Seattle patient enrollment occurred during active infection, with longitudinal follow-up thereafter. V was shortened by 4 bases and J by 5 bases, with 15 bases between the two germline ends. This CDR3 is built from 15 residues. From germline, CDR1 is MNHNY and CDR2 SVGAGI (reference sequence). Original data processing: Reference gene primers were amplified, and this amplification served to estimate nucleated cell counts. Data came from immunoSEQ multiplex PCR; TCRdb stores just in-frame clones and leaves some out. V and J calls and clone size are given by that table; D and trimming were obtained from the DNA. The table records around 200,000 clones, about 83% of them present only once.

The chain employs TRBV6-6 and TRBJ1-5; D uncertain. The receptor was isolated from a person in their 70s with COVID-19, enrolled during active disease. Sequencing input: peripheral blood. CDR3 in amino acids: CASSFQRPHYQPQHF. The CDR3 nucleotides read TGTGCCAGCAGTTTCCAGCGCCCCCACTATCAGCCCCAGCATTTT.